This T cell receptor beta chain emerged from a study of blood T cell repertoires in COVID-19. At the level of the study: The origin of the acute and convalescent COVID-19 samples was the United States, Italy and Spain. T cells, B-cell-depleted T cells, or PBMCs provided the cDNA or gDNA that served as material.

This clone has more than one count but fewer than ten. The CDR3 spans 13 residues. V was clipped by 3 bases and J by 3 bases, with 11 bases between them. From germline, CDR1 is DFQATT and CDR2 SNEGSKA (reference sequence). Original handling: Amplification from reference gene primers served as the basis for estimated nucleated cell counts. Some clones are missing from TCRdb's copy, which holds only in-frame ones; the method was immunoSEQ multiplex PCR. Clone size and the V and J calls come from that table; the DNA yielded D and trimming. The profile covers approximately 98,000 clones, with about three quarters appearing a single time and around 1.7% taken by the ten largest.

The chain combines TRBV20-1 with TRBJ1-1; possibly TRBD1 for D (5 bases). The TCR was taken from a woman in her thirties or forties with acute or convalescent COVID-19. The source material was peripheral blood. Here the CDR3 DNA reads TGCAGTGCTAGTCCGCGACAGCACACTGAAGCTTTCTTT. Translated: CSASPRQHTEAFF.